Below, 11 T cell receptor beta chains from the same sample are listed, as sequenced in a study of blood T cell repertoires in COVID-19. TCRdb keeps only in-frame clones here, not all; method: immunoSEQ multiplex PCR. The repertoire holds hundreds of thousands of clones, with 85% as singletons. The sequencing input was PBMCs or T cells enriched from blood (not recorded which). All receptors come from a man in his forties or fifties who had recovered from COVID-19.

The J gene is TRBJ1-1, the V gene TRBV19; TRBD1 agrees at 9 bases. This CDR3 is 12 amino acids long. Trimming took 10 bases from V and 3 from J; bases not matched to a gene: 3. Germline V gene data show CDR1 as LNHDA and CDR2 as SQIVND (reference sequence). CDR3 residues: CAIWDRDTEAFF. The CDR3 nucleotides read TGTGCCATCTGGGACAGGGACACTGAAGCTTTCTTT. Supplemented by reference TRBV19 and TRBJ1-1, the full variable domain reads DGGITQSPKYLFRKEGQNVTLSCEQNLNHDAMYWYRQDPGQGLRLIYYSQIVNDFQKGDIAEGYSVSREKKESFPLTVTSAQKNPTAFYLCAIWDRDTEAFFGQGTRLTVV.

The count of this clone is one. In nucleotides, the CDR3 is TGCGCCAGCAGTAGACAGTCAACAGGTAGAGAGCAGTACTTC. Translating gives CASSRQSTGREQYF. The rearrangement links TRBV10-1 to TRBJ2-7; D is perhaps TRBD1 (5 bases). Germline-derived CDR1 and CDR2 are WNHNN and SYGVQD (reference sequence). The ends were cut back, 5 bases at V and 7 bases at J, with 18 bases in the middle. The CDR3 sequence is 14 residues long.

The chain links TRBV7-2 to TRBJ2-1, with 12 bases matching TRBD2. The CDR3 is made up of 14 amino acids. Trimming cost V 5 bases and J 6 bases; bases outside gene matches: 2. From germline, CDR1 is SGHTA and CDR2 FQGNSA. CDR3 residues: CASSTGLAGNEQFF. The CDR3, as DNA: TGTGCCAGCAGCACGGGACTAGCGGGCAATGAGCAGTTCTTC.

The chain couples TRBV5-1 to TRBJ1-1; no definite D call. CDR3 length: 14 residues. Trimming shortened V by 6 bases and J by 1 base, and 13 bases separated the two germline ends. Germline-derived CDR1 and CDR2 are SGHRS and YFSETQ. The CDR3 protein is CASKLTEQNTEAFF. The CDR3 bases are TGCGCCAGCAAGCTTACAGAGCAGAACACTGAAGCTTTCTTT.

The chain employs TRBV9 and TRBJ2-1; perhaps TRBD1 as D (6 bases). There are 15 residues in the CDR3. Germline V lookup: CDR1 SGDLS, CDR2 YYNGEE. Trimming took off 0 bases at V and 7 bases at J, with 14 bases between the two ends. CDR3: CASSVGQGSGNEQFF. CDR3 sequence (DNA): TGTGCCAGCAGCGTAGGTCAGGGGTCTGGGAATGAGCAGTTCTTC.

The V call is TRBV6-5, the J call TRBJ1-1, with TRBD1 matching over 9 bases. From germline, CDR1 is MNHEY and CDR2 SVGAGI. The V gene end was trimmed by 2 bases and the J gene end by 1 base; junction bases not matched to a gene: 5. This CDR3 has 16 residues. CDR3 residues: CASSYGQGNGNTEAFF. CDR3 nucleotides: TGTGCCAGCAGTTACGGACAGGGGAACGGGAACACTGAAGCTTTCTTT.

The chain joins TRBV11-3 to TRBJ1-2; D is ambiguous. This CDR3 contains 15 residues. The V gene lost 1 base and the J gene lost 4 bases, with 13 bases spanning the gap. The germline V gene encodes CDR1 SGHNT and CDR2 YENEEA. The chain's CDR3 is CASSLGNSPTYGYTF. In DNA, the CDR3 is TGTGCCAGCAGCTTAGGGAACAGCCCTACCTATGGCTACACCTTC. The complete variable domain, with remaining parts taken from reference TRBV11-3 and TRBJ1-2, reads EAGVVQSPRYKIIEKKQPVAFWCNPISGHNTLYWYLQNLGQGPELLIRYENEEAVDDSQLPKDRFSAERLKGVDSTLKIQPAELGDSAVYLCASSLGNSPTYGYTFGSGTRLTVV.

This clone appeared a few times. This chain links TRBV27 with TRBJ2-7; TRBD1 matches at 7 bases. Germline CDR1 MNHEY, CDR2 SMNVEV (reference sequence). Germline trimming cut 6 bases from V and 4 bases from J; bases unmatched to any gene: 12. This CDR3 contains 15 residues. The CDR3 DNA reads as TGTGCCAGCAGATCAACTCCGGGACAGACGTACGAGCAGTACTTC. Translated, it gives CASRSTPGQTYEQYF.

The V call is TRBV2, the J call TRBJ2-2; a weak D match, TRBD2 (6 bases). This CDR3 has 14 amino acids. Trimming took off 7 bases at V and 2 bases at J, with 11 bases between the two ends. CDR1 and CDR2 (germline): SNHLY, FYNNEI. The CDR3 here is CASKEGRNTGELFF. For the CDR3, the DNA is TGTGCCAGCAAGGAGGGGCGAAACACCGGGGAGCTGTTTTTT.

The J gene is TRBJ2-1, the V gene TRBV2; 9 positions agree with TRBD1. The CDR3 runs 16 residues. The germline V gene encodes CDR1 SNHLY and CDR2 FYNNEI. Losses at the gene ends were 2 bases for V and 2 bases for J; bases not matched to a gene: 4. CDR3: CASSESRDRAYNEQFF. DNA for the CDR3: TGTGCCAGCAGTGAAAGTCGGGACAGGGCCTACAATGAGCAGTTCTTC.

About this clone: Germline is not matched at one junction end, which may reflect a read error. The chain recombines TRBV7-7 with TRBJ2-1, with 7 bases that match TRBD2. CDR1 is SSHAT and CDR2 is FNYEAQ in the germline V gene (reference sequence). This CDR3 has 15 amino acids. CDR3 bases: TGTGCTAGCAGCAGAGGACTGGGAGGGTTGGATGAGCAGTTCTTC. Translation gives CASSRGLGGLDEQFF.